The rows below give T cell receptor beta chains drawn from one sample of a study of T-cell memory formation after mild COVID-19. Each CDR3 protein gets one entry after TCRdb re-called the 5' RACE reads with MiXCR. The table includes 470,000 or so distinct CDR3 sequences, 15% to 20% detected once. The source material was PBMCs or a T cell subset sorted from them (not recorded which). The receptor source for this set is an adult woman who had mild COVID-19 (a few samples of this study predate the infection). Cell type and time point are not known. Both conserved end residues are part of each CDR3. A D gene is named only where the DNA matches it firmly. Only part of the rows carry a size: once, few, many, or a class if the clone is expanded.

clone size | J gene | D gene | V gene | CDR3 protein | CDR3 DNA
- | TRBJ1-1 | TRBD1 | TRBV12-3/TRBV12-4 | CASSYPGQGKEAFF | TGTGCCAGCAGTTACCCTGGACAGGGAAAAGAAGCTTTCTTT
- | TRBJ1-2 | - | TRBV4-1 | CASSQDPQPLYGYTF | TGCGCCAGCAGCCAAGACCCACAGCCCCTCTATGGCTACACCTTC
- | TRBJ2-5 | - | TRBV4-3 | CASSQGLAAQETQYF | TGCGCCAGCAGCCAAGGGTTAGCGGCCCAAGAGACCCAGTACTTC
few | TRBJ1-6 | TRBD1 | TRBV4-2 | CASRTGVDNSPLHF | TGTGCCAGCCGCACAGGGGTTGACAATTCACCCCTCCACTTT
many | TRBJ2-1 | - | TRBV29-1 | CSVVQFSYNEQFF | TGCAGCGTTGTGCAGTTCTCCTACAATGAGCAGTTCTTC
- | TRBJ1-5 | - | TRBV5-5 | CASSLSGTRNQPQHF | TGTGCCAGCAGTTTATCCGGGACACGGAATCAGCCCCAGCATTTT
few | TRBJ2-1 | TRBD2 | TRBV20-1 | CSAGGLANNEQFF | TGCAGTGCTGGCGGACTAGCGAACAATGAGCAGTTCTTC
- | TRBJ2-5 | - | TRBV20-1 | CSATTVQETQYF | TGCAGTGCTACTACAGTTCAAGAGACCCAGTACTTC
few | TRBJ2-2 | - | TRBV6-4 | CASSDRADTGELFF | TGTGCCAGCAGTGACAGGGCGGACACCGGGGAGCTGTTTTTT
- | TRBJ2-3 | TRBD2 | TRBV7-2 | CASSPPPGLAGMDTQYF | TGTGCCAGCAGCCCACCCCCTGGGCTAGCGGGGATGGATACGCAGTATTTT
few | TRBJ2-1 | - | TRBV5-4 | CASSLDFPNEQFF | TGTGCCAGCAGCTTGGACTTTCCCAATGAGCAGTTCTTC
- | TRBJ1-2 | - | TRBV12-3/TRBV12-4 | CASSGGGYGYTF | TGTGCCAGCAGTGGGGGGGGCTATGGCTACACCTTC
many | TRBJ1-5 | - | TRBV2 | CAMGHLYDSNQPQHF | TGTGCCATGGGACACCTCTACGATAGCAATCAGCCCCAGCATTTT
- | TRBJ1-4 | - | TRBV11-3 | CASRLRGSSNEKLFF | TGTGCCAGCAGGCTACGGGGCTCCTCTAATGAAAAACTGTTTTTT
many | TRBJ1-3 | - | TRBV7-9 | CASSLTGNTIYF | TGTGCCAGCAGCCTGACAGGAAACACCATATATTTT
few | TRBJ2-5 | TRBD2 | TRBV4-2 | CASSQDVAGVEETQYF | TGTGCCAGCAGCCAAGATGTAGCGGGAGTCGAAGAGACCCAGTACTTC
many | TRBJ2-2 | - | TRBV7-6 | CASSFSLGRELFF | TGTGCCAGCAGCTTCTCCCTAGGGCGGGAGCTGTTTTTT